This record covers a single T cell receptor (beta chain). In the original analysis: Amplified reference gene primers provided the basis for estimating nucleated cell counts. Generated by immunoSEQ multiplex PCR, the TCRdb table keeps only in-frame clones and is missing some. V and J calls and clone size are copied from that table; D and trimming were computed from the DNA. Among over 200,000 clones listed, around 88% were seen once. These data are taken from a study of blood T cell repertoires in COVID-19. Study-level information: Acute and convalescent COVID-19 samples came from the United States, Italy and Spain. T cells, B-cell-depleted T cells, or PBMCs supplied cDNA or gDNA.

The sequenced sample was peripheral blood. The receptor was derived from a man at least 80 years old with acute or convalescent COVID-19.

CDR3 bases: TGTGCCAGCAGTGATTGGGGACAGTCCTACGAGCAGTACTTC. Translation: CASSDWGQSYEQYF. The chain carries TRBV6-1 and TRBJ2-7; the match to TRBD1 covers 7 bases. This CDR3 has 14 residues. The ends lost 3 bases at V and 1 base at J; junction bases unmatched: 3. Germline-derived CDR1 and CDR2 are MNHNS and SASEGT.